This T cell receptor (beta chain) originates from a study of blood T cell repertoires in COVID-19. Study in general: Samples of COVID-19 (acute and convalescent) were obtained from the United States, Italy and Spain.

The assay was immunoSEQ multiplex PCR, and TCRdb's table has in-frame clones only and misses some. The sample has approximately 110,000 clones, roughly 84% seen once. The clonotype originates from a middle-aged woman with acute or convalescent COVID-19. The sequenced sample consisted of peripheral blood.

CDR3 loop: CARGLAGDLQETQYF. The CDR3 DNA reads TGTGCCAGAGGACTAGCGGGGGACCTACAAGAGACCCAGTACTTC. The chain recombines TRBV27 with TRBJ2-5; 13 bases fit TRBD2. This CDR3 spans 15 amino acids. V shed 9 bases, J shed 2 bases, and the junction held 6 bases outside the gene matches. CDR1 is MNHEY, CDR2 SMNVEV, per germline (reference sequence).